This T cell receptor (beta chain) was identified in a study of cytomegalovirus exposure and HLA in healthy donors. Looking at the study overall: It was reported in a later analysis that the 100 to 150 validation repertoires used the same platform as the 666 first-cohort repertoires. Study-wide points: Most observed TCR sequences were rare, whereas some public TCRs were detected in many donors. There were 150 to 200 TCR beta chains listed as cytomegalovirus-associated.

The method was immunoSEQ multiplex PCR; TCRdb's version includes in-frame clones alone and lacks a portion of them. In the table there are under 400,000 clones, 88% of which are singletons. CDR1 and CDR2 (germline): MNHNS, SASEGT. This CDR3 is 14 amino acids long. V shed 5 bases and J shed 5 bases, with 15 bases lying between them. Comment on this clone: As yet, its antigen is unknown.

The receptor comes from a man aged 25 to 40 in good health and CMV-seronegative. The chain has TRBV6-1 and TRBJ2-5, with D perhaps matching TRBD1 (6 bases). Sample: PBMCs. CDR3 nucleotide sequence: TGTGCCAGCAGTCTCGCAGGGGCTGGGGAGACCCAGTACTTC. Translated, it gives CASSLAGAGETQYF.